The 15 T cell receptor beta chains presented below share a single source sample, sequenced in a study of beta chain features in type 1 diabetes (dated by TCRdb to between 2018 and 2020). Summary of the overall study and its limitations: Type 1 diabetes patients showed a moderate but significant shortening of TCRB CDR3 length in all four CD4+ subsets.

The method behind the library was the immunoSEQ multiplex PCR assay. The High Capacity cDNA Reverse Transcription Kit was used to reverse transcribe all of the isolated RNA, meaning that expressed TCRB transcripts were what got sequenced. What TCRdb holds here is the immuneACCESS table cut down to in-frame rearrangements. Part of the clones is not present; checked against another copy, under half of the missing clones reflect an unresolved V gene, and the others are unexplained. The table for this sample lists 350,000 to 400,000 clones; roughly 12% of them were counted only once. The ten largest clonotypes hold 0.0095% to 0.011% of the sample. For these receptors, no antigen is known. The specimen was naive CD4+ T cells from blood. The intended sense of this specimen's cell subset or site label: true naive CD4+ T cells. These TCRs come from a woman aged 18-29 years with type 1 diabetes.

In its sample, this clone was seen a few times. The V gene is TRBV4-1, the J gene TRBJ1-5; the D gene is possibly TRBD1 (6 bases). The V end was cut by 4 bases, the J end by 4 bases, with 20 bases between. Per germline, CDR1 MGHRA and CDR2 YSYEKL. This CDR3 region has 17 residues. The CDR3 DNA follows: TGCGCCAGCAGCCTATTAATGGGACAAACTGGGAATCAGCCCCAGCATTTT. It codes for CASSLLMGQTGNQPQHF.

The rearrangement joins TRBV7-8 to TRBJ1-1, with D hard to call. Germline lookup yields CDR1 SGHVS and CDR2 FQNEAQ. With 2 bases removed from V and 0 bases from J, the gap between germline ends came to 7 bases. This CDR3 has 14 residues. The CDR3 DNA reads as TGTGCCAGCAGCTTACCGTATATGAACACTGAAGCTTTCTTT. Amino acids: CASSLPYMNTEAFF. The whole variable domain, filled in from reference TRBV7-8 and TRBJ1-1, reads GAGVSQSPRYKVAKRGQDVALRCDPISGHVSLFWYQQALGQGPEFLTYFQNEAQLDKSGLPSDRFFAERPEGSVSTLKIQRTQQEDSAVYLCASSLPYMNTEAFFGQGTRLTVV.

For the CDR3, the DNA is TGTGCCAGCAGCGCCTTAGCTCAAATGAACACTGAAGCTTTCTTT. Amino acid sequence: CASSALAQMNTEAFF. V usage is TRBV7-9 and J usage is TRBJ1-1; D ambiguous. Trimming cost V 5 bases and J 0 bases, with 13 bases left between them. The CDR3 sequence is 15 residues long. Germline loops: CDR1 SEHNR, CDR2 FQNEAQ (reference sequence).

The genes are TRBV9 and TRBJ2-3; D uncertain. This CDR3 is built from 15 residues. Germline CDR1 SGDLS, CDR2 YYNGEE. Deletions cut 5 bases from V and 5 bases from J, with 18 bases between. This CDR3 reads CASRPQGALGDTQYF. The CDR3 coding sequence is TGTGCCAGCAGGCCCCAAGGAGCACTGGGAGATACGCAGTATTTT.

This clone was recorded a few times. V and J are TRBV7-9 and TRBJ2-7, with 10 bases lining up with TRBD2. The CDR3 totals 15 residues. Per the germline V gene, CDR1 is SEHNR and CDR2 is FQNEAQ (reference sequence). J lost 5 bases, V lost 2 bases, and 6 bases had no gene match. CDR3 region: CASSLFLAGVHEQYF. The CDR3 DNA follows: TGTGCCAGCAGCTTATTCCTAGCGGGAGTCCACGAGCAGTACTTC.

The chain employs TRBV7-8 and TRBJ1-2; 8 bases line up with TRBD1. The CDR3 totals 15 residues. CDR1 and CDR2 from the germline V gene are SGHVS and FQNEAQ. V shed 5 bases and J 5 bases; nucleotides not matched to a gene: 10. The chain's CDR3 is CASSRRDRKAYGYTF. Here the CDR3 DNA reads TGTGCCAGCAGCCGAAGGGACAGGAAAGCTTATGGCTACACCTTC.

In this sample, this clone turned up a few times. This CDR3 reads CASSPPGLWSYEQYF. Here the CDR3 DNA reads TGTGCCAGCAGCCCTCCGGGACTTTGGTCCTACGAGCAGTACTTC. The J gene is TRBJ2-7, the V gene TRBV28; tentatively, D is TRBD2 (6 bases). Trimming shortened V by 6 bases and J by 1 base, and 16 bases separated the two germline ends. Per germline, CDR1 MDHEN and CDR2 SYDVKM. The CDR3 totals 15 residues.

The chain combines TRBV10-3 with TRBJ1-5, with D possibly TRBD1 on 6 matching bases. V was cut by 5 bases and J by 5 bases, with 13 bases left in between. This CDR3 is built from 14 residues. The V gene's germline CDR1 is ENHRY and CDR2 SYGVKD. The CDR3 sequence is CAISRDTRYQPQHF. In DNA, the CDR3 is TGTGCCATCAGTCGGGACACCCGATATCAGCCCCAGCATTTT.

This chain connects TRBV7-9 to TRBJ1-3; D is possibly TRBD1 (5 bases). The CDR3 spans 15 residues. Trimming left V 5 bases short and J 2 bases short, with 13 bases between. Germline assignment: CDR1 SEHNR and CDR2 FQNEAQ (reference sequence). The CDR3 coding sequence is TGTGCCAGCAGCGAGGACATGCGTCCTGGAAACACCATATATTTT. This translates into CASSEDMRPGNTIYF.

This clone was found a few times. V gene TRBV7-2 combines with J gene TRBJ2-1; 9 bases are shared with TRBD1. Germline-derived CDR1 and CDR2 are SGHTA and FQGNSA. The V segment lost 5 bases and the J segment 1 base; nucleotides outside the gene matches: 3. The CDR3 extends over 15 amino acids. Written as DNA, the CDR3 is TGTGCCAGCAGCCAGGACAGGGGATCCTACAATGAGCAGTTCTTC. Protein: CASSQDRGSYNEQFF. The full variable domain, with the rest looked up from reference TRBV7-2 and TRBJ2-1, is GAGVSQSPSNKVTEKGKDVELRCDPISGHTALYWYRQSLGQGLEFLIYFQGNSAPDKSGLPSDRFSAERTGGSVSTLTIQRTQQEDSAVYLCASSQDRGSYNEQFFGPGTRLTVL.

The table lists this clone with a few counts. The chain has TRBV30 and TRBJ1-5; the D is unclear. Trimming removed 2 bases from V and 5 bases from J, with 10 bases in between. From germline, CDR1 is GTSNPN and CDR2 SVGIG (reference sequence). The CDR3 sequence is 13 residues long. The CDR3 region is CAWSNLADQPQHF. CDR3 nucleotide sequence: TGTGCCTGGAGTAACCTAGCCGATCAGCCCCAGCATTTT.

This clone has a handful of counts. The CDR3 coding sequence is TGTGCCAGCAGCTCGGACAGGGTGAACACTGAAGCTTTCTTT. Encoded protein: CASSSDRVNTEAFF. This rearrangement joins TRBV7-2 to TRBJ1-1; 8 nucleotides agree with TRBD1. CDR1 is SGHTA and CDR2 is FQGNSA in the germline V gene. The CDR3 consists of 14 residues. V lost 4 bases and J lost 0; bases outside the gene matches: 1.

V and J are TRBV28 and TRBJ2-3; no reliable D call. The CDR3 is 11 amino acids. Trimming cost V 8 bases and J 2 bases, with 5 bases left between them. Germline CDR1 MDHEN, CDR2 SYDVKM. In DNA, the CDR3 is TGTGCCAGCGGGCCCACAGATACGCAGTATTTT. Protein product: CASGPTDTQYF. Together with reference TRBV28 and TRBJ2-3, the CDR3 gives the full variable domain: DVKVTQSSRYLVKRTGEKVFLECVQDMDHENMFWYRQDPGLGLRLIYFSYDVKMKEKGDIPEGYSVSREKKERFSLILESASTNQTSMYLCASGPTDTQYFGPGTRLTVL.

This clone has just a few counts. CDR3 protein: CASSQDLSNEQFF. For the CDR3, the DNA is TGTGCCAGCAGCCAAGATCTGAGCAATGAGCAGTTCTTC. The chain employs TRBV14 and TRBJ2-1; D remains ambiguous. Germline V CDR1 and CDR2: SGHDN, FVKESK. The CDR3 extends over 13 amino acids. Trimming took off 0 bases at V and 6 bases at J, with 6 bases between the two ends.

The chain links TRBV29-1 to TRBJ1-1; the D is unclear. Trimming removed 1 base at V and 3 bases at J, with 12 bases between. The CDR3 totals 14 residues. CDR1 and CDR2 (germline): SQVTM, ANQGSEA. The DNA for the CDR3 is TGCAGCGTTGAAGCTCGCGCGGCTGACACTGAAGCTTTCTTT. Translating it yields CSVEARAADTEAFF.